This T cell receptor beta chain was sequenced for a study of CD8+CD57+ T cells in acquired aplastic anemia. As for the study in general: Sorted CD4+ and CD8+ cells gave a mean 3.2 ug DNA, range roughly 0.2 to 27.4 ug. Findings and limits, study-wide: Roughly 28 was the count of CD8+ CDR3 sequences that patients shared with controls.

Turning to this clonotype: Its antigen is undetermined.

CDR3 length: 15 amino acids. Trimming took 5 bases from V and 8 from J; bases not matched to a gene: 9. Germline lookup yields CDR1 SNHLY and CDR2 FYNNEI. Sequencing involved patients with CD8+CD57+ cell expansion previously shown by flow cytometry. Genomic DNA templated the TCR beta VDJ and CDR3 profiling. TCRdb redid the calling of the reads with MiXCR, one entry per CDR3 protein. The profile shows hundreds of thousands of distinct CDR3 sequences, around 82% of them singletons. Material for sequencing was sorted CD4+, CD8+, or CD8+CD57+ T cells (not recorded which) from PBMCs. The chain uses TRBV2 and TRBJ2-1, with TRBD2 matching 10 bases. This receptor was taken from a human donor with aplastic anemia. The CDR3 loop is CASSTLAGVGYEQFF. The CDR3 DNA follows: TGTGCCAGCAGTACCCTAGCGGGAGTGGGTTATGAGCAGTTCTTC. The variable domain in full, with the rest retrieved from reference TRBV2 and TRBJ2-1, is EPEVTQTPSHQVTQMGQEVILRCVPISNHLYFYWYRQILGQKVEFLVSFYNNEISEKSEIFDDQFSVERPDGSNFTLKIRSTKLEDSAMYFCASSTLAGVGYEQFFGPGTRLTVL.